This entry concerns a single TCR beta chain. Its antigen remains unidentified. The input lacks base qualities; no much larger clone sits a single base away. CDR1 is given as GTSNPN and CDR2 as SVGIG, both from the germline V gene (reference sequence). V loses 0 bases, J loses 3 bases, and the germline ends lie 9 bases apart. The CDR3 covers 13 residues, taking in both the cysteine and the phenylalanine. Of the read, only the CDR3 DNA is kept; its 39 bases are in frame from base 1. The sample belongs to a study of CD4 T cells in relation to SARS-CoV-2 and coronaviruses (dated by TCRdb to about 2021). For context, the study as a whole: In the ViraFEST assay, PBMCs were cultured with antigen for roughly eleven days, after which TCR beta CDR3s were sequenced to identify clonal expansions specific to the antigen. Samples from three pre-COVID donors and the naive versus memory experiments were sequenced with the Adaptive Biotechnologies TCR-sequencing kit; other data were Illumina-based. At the level of individual TCR clonotypes, the study measured memory CD4+ T cell crossreactivity between SARS-CoV-2 spike protein and common cold coronavirus spike proteins. Expansion assays from other donors in the study were sequenced with a different, Illumina-based TCR-beta assay. An HIV-1 Nef peptide pool or a culture without peptide was used as the negative reference condition. HLA restriction was mapped for shared crossreactive spike epitopes using patient-derived lymphoblastoid cell lines.

The method behind the library was the immunoSEQ multiplex PCR assay. In the original analysis: During preprocessing, nonproductive sequences were removed, along with CDR3s that did not begin with C, did not end with F or W, or were shorter than 7 amino acids. Antigen-specific clonotypes were called with the MANAFEST web app, based on expansion relative to reference and other culture wells. A clone counted as positive if significantly expanded in 2 of 3 replicate wells versus the reference culture at FDR below 0.05. For a clone to be considered positive, significant expansion relative to all other tandem wells and an odds ratio above 5 were also required. CDR3 homology was quantified as pairwise Levenshtein distance, calculated with the stringdist R package after three terminal residues were trimmed from each end. The clones in this table, taken by TCRdb from immuneACCESS, are in-frame only. Not every clone is retained; where verified, under half of the shortfall comes from an unresolved V gene, and the cause of the rest is unknown. V and J calls and clone size are those listed in that table; D and trimming were worked out from the DNA. In this sample the table shows more than 20,000 clones, about 79% of which occur a single time. About an eighth of the sample goes to the ten largest clones.

Overall study results and their limits: The study was limited by small numbers of patients and tested TCRs. Crossreactivity analysis was centred on spike protein, so crossreactivity against other viral proteins was not assessed. In roughly 70% of donors, memory CD4+ clonotypes turned up that crossrecognized SARS-CoV-2 and at least one common cold coronavirus spike. Crossreactive clones showed significantly weaker SARS-CoV-2-driven expansion than monoreactive clones, consistent with antigenic imprinting. No donor contributed both pre-pandemic and post-infection samples, which limited tracing the source of pre-existing responses.

CD4+ T cells from unexposed donors were collected before the COVID-19 pandemic (2011-2018). The EasySep CD4+ T cell isolation kit was used to isolate CD4+ T cells once the cultures had run for roughly eleven days. Unexposed donor CD4+ T cells were tested for reactivity to SARS-CoV-2 S and N and four common cold coronavirus spike pools, as cell number allowed. About 2 million PBMCs per well were cultured in IMDM with approximately 5% human AB serum and 7.5 to 10 IU/ml IL-2. Half of the culture medium was replaced with fresh IL-2-containing medium on days 3 and 7. Triplicate replicate wells were generally used for each peptide culture condition. Leukapheresis product for the unexposed donors was bought commercially. Ficoll-Paque PLUS gradient centrifugation was used to isolate PBMCs from leukapheresis product or whole blood. PBMCs were either cryopreserved at -140 degrees C or used fresh in the expansion assay. The QIAamp Micro DNA Kit was used to extract genomic DNA from the CD4+ T cells.

The sample was CD4+ T cells from PBMCs, cultured in vitro. Recombination connected TRBV30 to TRBJ2-7; a weak D assignment points to TRBD2 (6 bases agree). This sequence originates from a human donor in good health. This receptor has the CDR3 CAWSVRRGYEQYF. The nucleotides read TGTGCCTGGAGTGTACGGCGGGGCTACGAGCAGTACTTC.